The text below deals with one T cell receptor beta chain. Its target is not known. This entry is derived from a study of response to subunit inactivated influenza vaccine. Study-level points and caveats: Every seasonal influenza vaccination brings in few new T cells, the authors suggested.

Germline V gene sequence: CDR1 DFQATT, CDR2 SNEGSKA (reference sequence). The CDR3 spans 17 residues. After removal of 1 base from V and 2 bases from J, the junction contained 14 bases not matched to a gene. Each CDR3 protein gets one entry after TCRdb re-called the RT-PCR reads with MiXCR. This sample has about 780,000 distinct CDR3 sequences; 15% to 20% occur once, and the top ten carry approximately 10%. This receptor was identified in a man between 45 and 60 years old who received an inactivated influenza vaccine. The specimen comprised PBMCs from blood, sampled 5 days after vaccination. This sequence joins TRBV20-1 and TRBJ2-7; 7 nucleotides agree with TRBD2. CDR3 in amino acids: CSARGRLAQDRTYEQYF. The CDR3 DNA is TGCAGTGCTAGAGGCCGACTAGCTCAGGATCGTACCTACGAGCAGTACTTC.